The rows below give T cell receptor beta chains drawn from one sample of a study of Ad26.COV2.S vaccination and SARS-CoV-2 variants. Profiled with immunoSEQ multiplex PCR; TCRdb holds only in-frame clones, not every one. The sample carries over 350,000 clones, 88% recorded once. The sequencing used peripheral blood, collected in a trial of Ad26.COV2.S vaccine versus placebo. The source of these receptors is a person aged 18-65 years who received the Ad26.COV2.S COVID-19 vaccine or a placebo. Each CDR3 is given with its conserved first and last residue. The order of the fields is CDR3 DNA, CDR3 protein, V gene, J gene, clone size, D gene. A D gene is named only where the DNA matches it firmly. A row's size may be missing; if present it is once, few, many or a size class.

cdr3_nt: TGCGCCAGCAGTCGGGACCCCACAGATACGCAGTATTTT
cdr3_aa: CASSRDPTDTQYF
v_call: TRBV10-1
j_call: TRBJ2-3
clone_size: .
d_call: .

cdr3_nt: TGTGCCAGCAGTTACAGGGACGTCACCGAAGCTTTCTTT
cdr3_aa: CASSYRDVTEAFF
v_call: TRBV6-6
j_call: TRBJ1-1
clone_size: .
d_call: .

cdr3_nt: TGTGCCAGCAGCCATCGGTTAGCCGGTTCCTACGAGCAGTACTTC
cdr3_aa: CASSHRLAGSYEQYF
v_call: TRBV3-1/TRBV3-2
j_call: TRBJ2-7
clone_size: once
d_call: .

cdr3_nt: TGTGCCAGCAGCTTAGGTGCGGGGACCACCTACGAGCAGTACTTC
cdr3_aa: CASSLGAGTTYEQYF
v_call: TRBV7-2
j_call: TRBJ2-7
clone_size: .
d_call: .

cdr3_nt: TGCGCCAGCAGCTTGGGGGGAAGCACAGATACGCAGTATTTT
cdr3_aa: CASSLGGSTDTQYF
v_call: TRBV5-1
j_call: TRBJ2-3
clone_size: .
d_call: .

cdr3_nt: TGTGCCAGCAGCACTGGACGGATCTCACCCCTCCACTTT
cdr3_aa: CASSTGRISPLHF
v_call: TRBV11-2
j_call: TRBJ1-6
clone_size: once
d_call: .

cdr3_nt: TGTGCCAGCAGCCCCGGACTAGCGGGGGGCCAAGAGACCCAGTACTTC
cdr3_aa: CASSPGLAGGQETQYF
v_call: TRBV7-2
j_call: TRBJ2-5
clone_size: .
d_call: TRBD2

cdr3_nt: TGTGCCAGCTGGGGACAGACGAAAAACATTCAGTACTTC
cdr3_aa: CASWGQTKNIQYF
v_call: TRBV6-5
j_call: TRBJ2-4
clone_size: .
d_call: TRBD1

cdr3_nt: TGCGCCAGCAGCTTGCTAGAACTCACAGATACGCAGTATTTT
cdr3_aa: CASSLLELTDTQYF
v_call: TRBV5-1
j_call: TRBJ2-3
clone_size: .
d_call: .

cdr3_nt: TGCAGCGCAGCACAGGGAGGCAACTATGGCTACACCTTC
cdr3_aa: CSAAQGGNYGYTF
v_call: TRBV29-1
j_call: TRBJ1-2
clone_size: .
d_call: .

cdr3_nt: TGTGCCACCAGTGAGTCAGGGGCCACAGATACGCAGTATTTT
cdr3_aa: CATSESGATDTQYF
v_call: TRBV24-1
j_call: TRBJ2-3
clone_size: .
d_call: .

cdr3_nt: TGCGCCAGCAGCTTGGGCAGGGATGGCAATCAGCCCCAGCATTTT
cdr3_aa: CASSLGRDGNQPQHF
v_call: TRBV5-1
j_call: TRBJ1-5
clone_size: .
d_call: .

cdr3_nt: TGTGCCAGCAGTCAACGACAGAGCCAAGAGACCCAGTACTTC
cdr3_aa: CASSQRQSQETQYF
v_call: TRBV6-2/TRBV6-3
j_call: TRBJ2-5
clone_size: .
d_call: .

cdr3_nt: TGTGCCAGCAGCGACGGCGACAACCCAACATATGGCTACACCTTC
cdr3_aa: CASSDGDNPTYGYTF
v_call: TRBV3-1/TRBV3-2
j_call: TRBJ1-2
clone_size: .
d_call: .

cdr3_nt: TGCAGCGTTTCACCTAGGGGTGGCGGAGAAAAACTGTTTTTT
cdr3_aa: CSVSPRGGGEKLFF
v_call: TRBV29-1
j_call: TRBJ1-4
clone_size: .
d_call: .

cdr3_nt: TGCAGCGTCGGAGAGTCTGGGGGGCGCGGAGAAAAACTGTTTTTT
cdr3_aa: CSVGESGGRGEKLFF
v_call: TRBV29-1
j_call: TRBJ1-4
clone_size: .
d_call: .

cdr3_nt: TGTGCCAGCAGCTTTCACACCAAACTAGCGGGTACTTACAATGAGCAGTTCTTC
cdr3_aa: CASSFHTKLAGTYNEQFF
v_call: TRBV7-2
j_call: TRBJ2-1
clone_size: .
d_call: TRBD2

cdr3_nt: TGTGCCAGCAGATTAGCGGGGGCCTCCTACAATGAGCAGTTCTTC
cdr3_aa: CASRLAGASYNEQFF
v_call: TRBV7-2
j_call: TRBJ2-1
clone_size: .
d_call: TRBD2

cdr3_nt: TGTGCCAGCAGCTTGTACCAGTTGAACACTGAAGCTTTCTTT
cdr3_aa: CASSLYQLNTEAFF
v_call: TRBV5-6
j_call: TRBJ1-1
clone_size: .
d_call: .

cdr3_nt: TGTGCCAGCTCACCCCTAAGCAGAAGGGAAGAGACCCAGTACTTC
cdr3_aa: CASSPLSRREETQYF
v_call: TRBV18
j_call: TRBJ2-5
clone_size: .
d_call: .

cdr3_nt: TGTGCCAGCAGCTTGTTAGGCCTAGCGGGCAAAAACATTCAGTACTTC
cdr3_aa: CASSLLGLAGKNIQYF
v_call: TRBV5-6
j_call: TRBJ2-4
clone_size: once
d_call: TRBD2

cdr3_nt: TGTGCCAGCAGTTTCGATGGGACCGGGGAGCTGTTTTTT
cdr3_aa: CASSFDGTGELFF
v_call: TRBV6-5
j_call: TRBJ2-2
clone_size: .
d_call: .

cdr3_nt: TGTGCCAGCAGATCCTCGGAGGGCGCTAATGAAAAACTGTTTTTT
cdr3_aa: CASRSSEGANEKLFF
v_call: TRBV7-9
j_call: TRBJ1-4
clone_size: .
d_call: .

cdr3_nt: TGTGCCAGCAGTTACTCGGGACGGATAAACACTGAAGCTTTCTTT
cdr3_aa: CASSYSGRINTEAFF
v_call: TRBV6-6
j_call: TRBJ1-1
clone_size: .
d_call: .

cdr3_nt: TGTGCCAGCAGCCCAGGGACAGTTAGTAACTATGGCTACACCTTC
cdr3_aa: CASSPGTVSNYGYTF
v_call: TRBV9
j_call: TRBJ1-2
clone_size: .
d_call: TRBD1

cdr3_nt: TGCGCCAGCAGTCAATTGGGCAGGAACTATGGCTACACCTTC
cdr3_aa: CASSQLGRNYGYTF
v_call: TRBV23-1
j_call: TRBJ1-2
clone_size: .
d_call: .

cdr3_nt: TGTGCCAGCAGCTTACAGGGACTAGCGAACAATGAGCAGTTCTTC
cdr3_aa: CASSLQGLANNEQFF
v_call: TRBV7-2
j_call: TRBJ2-1
clone_size: .
d_call: TRBD2

cdr3_nt: TGCGCCAGCAGCTTAGACAGTTACAATGAGCAGTTCTTC
cdr3_aa: CASSLDSYNEQFF
v_call: TRBV5-1
j_call: TRBJ2-1
clone_size: .
d_call: .

cdr3_nt: TGTGCCAGCAGGGCGCGCGGGGCAGATACGCAGTATTTT
cdr3_aa: CASRARGADTQYF
v_call: TRBV5-4
j_call: TRBJ2-3
clone_size: .
d_call: .

cdr3_nt: TGCGCCAGCAGCCAAAGCGGGGGGGCCGTCGGGGAGCTGTTTTTT
cdr3_aa: CASSQSGGAVGELFF
v_call: TRBV4-1
j_call: TRBJ2-2
clone_size: .
d_call: TRBD2

cdr3_nt: TGTGCCAGCAGTTTAGACAAGGGCCTAGGCTACACCTTC
cdr3_aa: CASSLDKGLGYTF
v_call: TRBV27
j_call: TRBJ1-2
clone_size: once
d_call: .

cdr3_nt: TGCGCCAGCAGCTGGGGGACAGGGACAGTGGCTGAAGCTTTCTTT
cdr3_aa: CASSWGTGTVAEAFF
v_call: TRBV5-1
j_call: TRBJ1-1
clone_size: once
d_call: TRBD1

cdr3_nt: TGTGCCAGCAGCTTACAGGGTCTATTGGCCAACGTCCTGACTTTC
cdr3_aa: CASSLQGLLANVLTF
v_call: TRBV11-2
j_call: TRBJ2-6
clone_size: .
d_call: .

cdr3_nt: TGTGCCAGCAGCTTAGTGCAGGGGGAGACCCAGTACTTC
cdr3_aa: CASSLVQGETQYF
v_call: TRBV7-9
j_call: TRBJ2-5
clone_size: .
d_call: .

cdr3_nt: TGTGCCAGCAGCTCGATACAGGGGGCGCGGGATTCACCCCTCCACTTT
cdr3_aa: CASSSIQGARDSPLHF
v_call: TRBV11-2
j_call: TRBJ1-6
clone_size: .
d_call: TRBD1

cdr3_nt: TGTGCCAGCAGTTCGGATGGGGCCAGGACTGAAGCTTTCTTT
cdr3_aa: CASSSDGARTEAFF
v_call: TRBV28
j_call: TRBJ1-1
clone_size: .
d_call: .

cdr3_nt: TGTGCCAGCAGCTTGAGGGAAGGGGGGAATGAGCAGTTCTTC
cdr3_aa: CASSLREGGNEQFF
v_call: TRBV5-8
j_call: TRBJ2-1
clone_size: once
d_call: .

cdr3_nt: TGTGCCAGCAGCCAAGGCCCAGGGAGAGGCTATGGCTACACCTTC
cdr3_aa: CASSQGPGRGYGYTF
v_call: TRBV3-1/TRBV3-2
j_call: TRBJ1-2
clone_size: .
d_call: .

cdr3_nt: TGTGCCAGCAGCTTAGCCACACTCGTCACAGATACGCAGTATTTT
cdr3_aa: CASSLATLVTDTQYF
v_call: TRBV7-9
j_call: TRBJ2-3
clone_size: .
d_call: .

cdr3_nt: TGTGCCAGCAAATCGAACTCGTACAATGAGCAGTTCTTC
cdr3_aa: CASKSNSYNEQFF
v_call: TRBV7-2
j_call: TRBJ2-1
clone_size: .
d_call: .

cdr3_nt: TGCGCCAGCAGCCAAGTATACGGGGGTGGGACTGAAGCTTTCTTT
cdr3_aa: CASSQVYGGGTEAFF
v_call: TRBV4-3
j_call: TRBJ1-1
clone_size: .
d_call: .

cdr3_nt: TGCGCCAGCAGCTTCAAGGGGGAAGGTGGAAACACCATATATTTT
cdr3_aa: CASSFKGEGGNTIYF
v_call: TRBV5-1
j_call: TRBJ1-3
clone_size: .
d_call: .

cdr3_nt: TGCGCCAGCAGCCATCGGCTAGCGGGGGGCAATGAGCAGTTCTTC
cdr3_aa: CASSHRLAGGNEQFF
v_call: TRBV4-1
j_call: TRBJ2-1
clone_size: .
d_call: TRBD2

cdr3_nt: TGTGCCATCACCAGGACAGCAAACTATGGCTACACCTTC
cdr3_aa: CAITRTANYGYTF
v_call: TRBV10-3
j_call: TRBJ1-2
clone_size: .
d_call: .

cdr3_nt: TGTGCCAGCAGCGTTAGGCCCGCCTACGGCACAGATACGCAGTATTTT
cdr3_aa: CASSVRPAYGTDTQYF
v_call: TRBV9
j_call: TRBJ2-3
clone_size: .
d_call: .

cdr3_nt: TGTGCCAGCAGCCTCGGCATAGCGTTCACAGATACGCAGTATTTT
cdr3_aa: CASSLGIAFTDTQYF
v_call: TRBV5-6
j_call: TRBJ2-3
clone_size: .
d_call: .

cdr3_nt: TGTGCCAGCAGCACAACAGGGTTGCTCGACGAGCAGTACTTC
cdr3_aa: CASSTTGLLDEQYF
v_call: TRBV9
j_call: TRBJ2-7
clone_size: .
d_call: .

cdr3_nt: TGTGCCAGCAGCTTGGGGGGGACTGATCTTTCACCCCTCCACTTT
cdr3_aa: CASSLGGTDLSPLHF
v_call: TRBV5-4
j_call: TRBJ1-6
clone_size: .
d_call: .

cdr3_nt: TGTGCCAGCAGCGGCGGAGGCACCGGGGAGCTGTTTTTT
cdr3_aa: CASSGGGTGELFF
v_call: TRBV9
j_call: TRBJ2-2
clone_size: .
d_call: .

cdr3_nt: TGTGCCTCGTGGCCTTCGATGGGTAGGAAAACTTTCTTT
cdr3_aa: CASWPSMGRKTFF
v_call: TRBV6-5
j_call: TRBJ1-1
clone_size: .
d_call: .